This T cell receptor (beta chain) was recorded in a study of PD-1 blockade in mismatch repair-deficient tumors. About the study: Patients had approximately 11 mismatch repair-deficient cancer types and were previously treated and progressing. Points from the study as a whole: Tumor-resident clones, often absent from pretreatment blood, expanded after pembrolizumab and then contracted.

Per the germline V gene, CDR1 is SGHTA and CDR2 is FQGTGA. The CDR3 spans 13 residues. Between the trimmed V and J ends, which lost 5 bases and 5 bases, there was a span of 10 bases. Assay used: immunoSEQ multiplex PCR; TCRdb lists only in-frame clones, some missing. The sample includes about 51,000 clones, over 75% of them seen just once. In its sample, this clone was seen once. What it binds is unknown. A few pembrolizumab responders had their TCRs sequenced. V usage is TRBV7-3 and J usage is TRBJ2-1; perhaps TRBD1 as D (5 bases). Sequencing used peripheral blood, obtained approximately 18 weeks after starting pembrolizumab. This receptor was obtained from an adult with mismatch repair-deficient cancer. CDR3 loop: CASSLSQDNEQFF. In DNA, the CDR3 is TGTGCCAGCAGCCTCTCACAGGACAATGAGCAGTTCTTC.